Below, one TCR beta chain is given with its context. Its antigen is not yet known. No qualities accompany the bases; no much larger clone lies one base away. These data originate in a study of blood T cell repertoires in COVID-19 (dated by TCRdb to 2018 to 2020). In terms of the full investigation: The collaborator samples originated in the United States, Italy and Spain and spanned the acute and convalescent phases of COVID-19. The prospective study material was composed of cDNA or gDNA derived from T cells, B-cell-depleted T cells, or PBMCs. Subjects who had been exposed to COVID-19, were actively infected with it, or had recovered from it provided the deeply sampled blood TCRbeta repertoires that made up the dataset. The repertoires were released in a freely available public database intended as a resource for research on the immune response to SARS-CoV-2. The samples were drawn from two sources: the first 160 participants of the ongoing ImmuneRACE study, and 1,254 subjects contributed by 6 global collaborators. The sample metadata nearly always contained a de-identified subject ID, COVID-19 status, age in years and sex. Where available, HLA class I and class II types were taken from metadata supplied by the sample provider and were not determined by assay-based typing.

Another Seattle source contributed samples from volunteer blood donors who had recovered from COVID-19. The collaborating institutions used their own protocols to collect whole blood in K2EDTA tubes. For TCRbeta analysis, collaborator samples were shipped as frozen whole blood, as isolated PBMCs, or as DNA extracted from either sample type. The immunoSEQ Assay, a bias-controlled multiplex PCR, was used to amplify TCRbeta CDR3 regions from genomic DNA. Regarding the original processing steps: Within the assay, amplification of reference gene primers was used to estimate how many nucleated cells each sample contained. To quantify the absolute abundance of each unique TCRbeta CDR3 rearrangement, sequence reads were collapsed and filtered. Productive Simpson clonality was computed per sample as the square root of Simpson's diversity index over productive rearrangements. TCRdb took over this immuneACCESS table, retaining in-frame rearrangements with V and J assigned. Such tables are incomplete; in checked studies, under half of the missing clones stem from an unresolved V gene, and the remainder is unexplained. V and J calls and clone size follow that table, whereas D and trimming were derived from the DNA. The sample has more than 150,000 clones on record, approximately 87% of them singletons. The top ten clonotypes cover over 0.7% of the sample.

The investigation overall reported the following: How much clinical and demographic metadata was included differed by source and by participant, and the metadata was provided uncurated.

CDR1 and CDR2 were assigned from the germline V gene as MGHRA and YSYEKL. V is reduced by 0 bases and J by 11 bases, leaving a spacing of 13 bases between them. The CDR3 sequence holds 13 residues, the cysteine and phenylalanine included. Left in the record is the CDR3 DNA by itself, 39 bases read in frame from the first base. The clonotype comes from a woman between 18 and 29 years old who had recovered from COVID-19. The specimen was peripheral blood. Here the chain combines TRBV4-1 and TRBJ1-1; the D gene cannot be named for sure. The CDR3 in this case is CASSQDLGAWAFF. The DNA sequence is TGCGCCAGCAGCCAAGATCTGGGAGCTTGGGCTTTCTTT.